Sequencing of this T cell receptor (beta chain) was carried out in a study of shared clonotypes between healthy human individuals. In the study overall: Sampling drew on donors who were a couple of women and a few men aged 18 to 49. General study results and limits: A reduction in generation probabilities was seen for non-shared clonotypes relative to those shared by all four donors. Sorted-subset sequencing was shown by rarefaction to be incomplete despite large depth.

Donors included only healthy HIV-negative adults lacking recent acute infections or vaccinations. The count of this clone is one. Its antigen is not identified. The same CDR3 arises from other DNA sequences in this sample as well. The protocol was immunoSEQ multiplex PCR, while the TCRdb copy is restricted to in-frame clones and leaves out a portion. The data show some 2 million clones, with 85% to 95% seen just once and 0.1% to 0.15% held by the top ten. This sequence was found in a young man in good health. The specimen sequenced was naive CD4+ T cells sorted from blood. Subset described: CD45RA+ positively selected.

DNA of the CDR3: TGCGCCAGCAGCTTCGGCGGTGGCGGCACTGAAGCTTTCTTT. Translated: CASSFGGGGTEAFF. The chain recombines TRBV5-1 with TRBJ1-1, with no clear D. This CDR3 is 14 amino acids long. CDR1 and CDR2 (germline): SGHRS, YFSETQ. V was shortened by 2 bases and J by 4 bases, with 12 bases between the two germline ends.